The clone carrying this T cell receptor beta chain showed up just a few times. Its specificity is not known. This sample stems from a study of T-cell memory formation after mild COVID-19. CDR3 length equals 13 residues. In germline, CDR1 is LGHNA, CDR2 YNFKEQ. Trimming cost V 5 bases and J 1 base, with 9 bases left between them. Study-level points and caveats: Several responding clones turned up in pre-infection memory, indicating that cross-reactive memory may have taken part. What remained unconfirmed was the SARS-CoV-2 specificity of second-wave clones peaking on day 37.

TCRdb analysed the 5' RACE reads with MiXCR anew, one entry per CDR3 protein. Of under 600,000 distinct CDR3 sequences detected, about a fifth appear once; the ten largest clones hold about 8.7%. The J gene is TRBJ2-7, the V gene TRBV4-2; D ambiguous. Sequencing input: PBMCs or a T cell subset sorted from them (not recorded which). The origin of this receptor is an adult woman who had mild COVID-19 (a few samples of this study predate the infection). Cell type and time point are not known. The chain's CDR3 is CASSSDDSYEQYF. In DNA, the CDR3 is TGTGCCAGCAGCTCTGACGATTCCTACGAGCAGTACTTC.